The present T cell receptor (beta chain) was sequenced within a study of Ad26.COV2.S vaccination and SARS-CoV-2 variants. This clone was seen more than once but under ten times. Trimming removed 0 bases from V and 2 bases from J; junction bases left unmatched: 2. Germline loops: CDR1 MGHRA, CDR2 YSYEKL. The CDR3 has 15 amino acids. Treatment indicated: around 19 received Ad26.COV2.S at low or high dose, single or two shots; about 5 received placebo; per-sample allocation not given. On day 63 after the first injection, vaccine and placebo recipients gave samples. Profiled with immunoSEQ multiplex PCR; TCRdb holds only in-frame clones, not every one. The sample has around 350,000 clones, 80% to 90% seen once.

This chain links TRBV4-1 with TRBJ2-3; 7 bases fit TRBD2. This receptor was identified in a person aged 18-60 years who received the Ad26.COV2.S COVID-19 vaccine or a placebo. Sequenced here: peripheral blood, sampled in a trial of Ad26.COV2.S vaccine versus placebo. The CDR3 loop reads CASSQDGTITDTQYF. CDR3 nucleotide sequence: TGCGCCAGCAGCCAAGACGGGACTATCACAGATACGCAGTATTTT.